This record looks at one TCR beta chain sequence and its context. The data derive from a study of blood T cell repertoires in COVID-19. V was trimmed by 2 bases and J by 0 bases, leaving 8 bases between them. CDR1 and CDR2 (germline): SGHAT, FQNNGV. This CDR3 is built from 14 residues. As handled by the study authors: For nucleated cells, counts were estimated from reference gene primer amplification. Some clones are missing from TCRdb's copy, which holds only in-frame ones; the method was immunoSEQ multiplex PCR. For V, J and clone size, that table is used; D and trimming come from the DNA. The repertoire holds 230,000 or so clones, with around 90% as singletons.

This chain uses TRBV11-2 with TRBJ2-7; no reliable D call. The receptor was isolated from a woman aged 55 to 70 with COVID-19, enrolled during active disease. The sample comprised peripheral blood. CDR3 amino acids: CASSLQANSYEQYF. As DNA, the CDR3 is TGTGCCAGCAGCTTACAGGCGAACTCCTACGAGCAGTACTTC.